This is a list of T cell receptor beta chains from one sample in a study of blood T cell repertoires in COVID-19. The table came from immunoSEQ multiplex PCR; TCRdb's copy has only in-frame clones and leaves some out. The table lists about 200,000 clones, approximately 86% of them singletons. The sequencing sample was made of PBMCs or T cells enriched from blood (not recorded which). These receptors all come from a woman between 35 and 50 years old with acute COVID-19. Both conserved end residues are part of each CDR3. The order of the fields is V gene, J gene, D gene, clone size, CDR3 protein, CDR3 DNA. D genes are given only for firm matches. Part of the rows lack a size; the others show once, few, many or a class for expanded clones.

TRBV27	TRBJ1-5	TRBD1	few	CASSSRTGANQPQHF	TGTGCCAGCAGTTCCCGGACAGGGGCCAATCAGCCCCAGCATTTT
TRBV7-8	TRBJ1-3	.	.	CASSLAPWGQRGNTIYF	TGTGCCAGCAGCTTAGCGCCATGGGGGCAGCGGGGAAACACCATATATTTT
TRBV4-1	TRBJ1-5	.	.	CASSHPLNQPQHF	TGCGCCAGCAGCCATCCCCTCAATCAGCCCCAGCATTTT
TRBV28	TRBJ2-2	TRBD1	.	CASSSPGQGLGELFF	TGTGCCAGCAGTTCCCCGGGACAGGGGCTCGGGGAGCTGTTTTTT
TRBV27	TRBJ2-7	TRBD1	.	CASSPWTGGSYEQYF	TGTGCCAGCAGTCCTTGGACAGGGGGGTCGTACGAGCAGTACTTC
TRBV5-1	TRBJ1-1	.	.	CASSFQQGGDTEAFF	TGCGCCAGCAGCTTTCAACAGGGTGGGGACACTGAAGCTTTCTTT
TRBV15	TRBJ2-5	TRBD2	.	CATSQVAGGPETQYF	TGTGCCACCAGCCAGGTGGCGGGAGGGCCGGAGACCCAGTACTTC
TRBV7-2	TRBJ2-2	TRBD2	.	CASSPYQSGSGAGELFF	TGTGCCAGCAGCCCATACCAGAGCGGGAGTGGGGCCGGGGAGCTGTTTTTT
TRBV5-6	TRBJ1-2	.	.	CASSLLGGGINYGYTF	TGTGCCAGCAGCTTGTTAGGCGGAGGGATCAACTATGGCTACACCTTC
TRBV5-1	TRBJ2-1	TRBD2	.	CASSLGFRTSGRAKGHNEQFF	TGCGCCAGCAGCTTGGGGTTTAGGACTAGCGGGAGGGCCAAGGGTCACAATGAGCAGTTCTTC
TRBV28	TRBJ2-1	TRBD1	.	CASSSGGTGEHEQFF	TGTGCCAGCAGTTCCGGTGGGACAGGGGAACATGAGCAGTTCTTC
TRBV28	TRBJ2-2	.	once	CASTSPGLLTGELFF	TGTGCCAGCACTTCACCGGGACTTCTCACCGGGGAGCTGTTTTTT
TRBV2	TRBJ1-6	TRBD1	.	CASSGGRGNSPLHF	TGTGCCAGCAGTGGGGGCAGGGGGAATTCACCCCTCCACTTT
TRBV28	TRBJ2-1	.	once	CATGYDEQFF	TGTGCTACGGGGTATGATGAGCAGTTCTTC
TRBV28	TRBJ1-5	.	.	CASSLGTGNRNQPQHF	TGTGCCAGCAGTTTAGGTACAGGGAATCGCAATCAGCCCCAGCATTTT
TRBV2	TRBJ1-5	TRBD1	.	CASKDRESTNQPQHF	TGTGCCAGCAAGGACAGGGAAAGTACGAATCAGCCCCAGCATTTT
TRBV5-6	TRBJ2-1	TRBD2	.	CASSLGLAGDYRFF	TGTGCCAGCAGCTTGGGACTAGCGGGAGATTATCGGTTCTTC
TRBV7-9	TRBJ2-2	.	.	CAGGGRASGGELFF	TGTGCCGGGGGAGGCAGGGCCTCCGGCGGGGAGCTGTTTTTT
TRBV7-2	TRBJ1-1	.	.	CASSLERGAFF	TGTGCCAGCAGCTTAGAAAGAGGGGCTTTCTTT
TRBV19	TRBJ1-5	.	once	CAPPAELPHYGNQPQHF	TGTGCCCCCCCCGCGGAGCTCCCACATTATGGCAATCAGCCCCAGCATTTT
TRBV2	TRBJ2-2	.	.	CASRRDGSSGELFF	TGTGCCAGCAGACGGGACGGGAGCTCCGGGGAGCTGTTTTTT
TRBV19	TRBJ2-7	TRBD2	.	CASSILAAGAYEQYF	TGTGCCAGTAGTATACTCGCAGCGGGAGCCTACGAGCAGTACTTC
TRBV9	TRBJ2-6	.	.	CASSVVSSGANVLTF	TGTGCCAGCAGCGTAGTTTCTTCTGGGGCCAACGTCCTGACTTTC
TRBV15	TRBJ1-1	TRBD1	.	CATSGRDRGPGEAFF	TGTGCCACCAGCGGTCGGGACAGGGGGCCCGGTGAAGCTTTCTTT
TRBV28	TRBJ2-3	TRBD2	.	CASILRLAGKDTQYF	TGTGCCAGCATCCTCAGGCTAGCGGGAAAGGATACGCAGTATTTT
TRBV4-1	TRBJ2-2	.	.	CASSQGGVRTRELFF	TGCGCCAGCAGCCAAGGGGGGGTCCGCACCAGGGAGCTGTTTTTT
TRBV7-2	TRBJ1-2	TRBD1	.	CASSLDRDYGYTF	TGTGCCAGCAGCCTCGACAGGGACTATGGCTACACCTTC
TRBV19	TRBJ1-1	.	.	CASSIAGWNTEAFF	TGTGCCAGTAGTATAGCAGGGTGGAACACTGAAGCTTTCTTT
TRBV11-2	TRBJ2-7	.	.	CASSLGLGTSYEQYF	TGTGCCAGCAGCTTAGGTCTAGGTACCTCCTACGAGCAGTACTTC
TRBV29-1	TRBJ2-1	.	once	CSVRVRVGGGNEQFF	TGCAGCGTTAGGGTAAGGGTAGGGGGGGGCAATGAGCAGTTCTTC
TRBV19	TRBJ1-4	TRBD1	.	CASSTGQTTNEKLFF	TGTGCCAGTAGTACGGGACAGACAACTAATGAAAAACTGTTTTTT
TRBV7-9	TRBJ2-1	TRBD2	.	CASSLSGGRLNEQFF	TGTGCCAGCAGCTTATCGGGAGGGAGGCTCAATGAGCAGTTCTTC
TRBV28	TRBJ2-1	.	few	CASRTRGGPREQFF	TGTGCCAGCAGGACCCGCGGAGGCCCTAGGGAGCAGTTCTTC
TRBV28	TRBJ2-1	.	.	CASSLGGSVPHEQFF	TGTGCCAGCAGTTTAGGAGGCAGCGTACCCCATGAGCAGTTCTTC
TRBV6-1	TRBJ2-5	.	.	CASSESPVFRGGKETQYF	TGTGCCAGCAGTGAATCCCCAGTGTTTAGAGGGGGAAAAGAGACCCAGTACTTC
TRBV24-1	TRBJ2-5	TRBD2	.	CATSGWVTSGGQETQYF	TGTGCCACCAGTGGTTGGGTAACTAGCGGGGGCCAAGAGACCCAGTACTTC
TRBV9	TRBJ2-2	.	.	CASSVGISFNTGELFF	TGTGCCAGCAGCGTAGGTATAAGCTTCAACACCGGGGAGCTGTTTTTT
TRBV2	TRBJ1-2	.	.	CASIFSARLNYGYTF	TGTGCCAGCATATTCTCCGCCAGACTAAACTATGGCTACACCTTC
TRBV4-1	TRBJ1-1	.	.	CASSQDRVLNTEAFF	TGCGCCAGCAGCCAAGACAGGGTTTTGAACACTGAAGCTTTCTTT
TRBV4-2	TRBJ2-1	TRBD2	few	CASSQAREAYNEQFF	TGTGCCAGCAGCCAAGCCCGGGAGGCCTACAATGAGCAGTTCTTC
TRBV7-2	TRBJ2-7	.	few	CASSLTSRYEQYF	TGTGCCAGCAGCCTAACTAGCCGCTACGAGCAGTACTTC